This T cell receptor beta chain is drawn from a study of T cells in Graves' hyperthyroidism and ophthalmopathy. Regions amplified from RNA transcripts were the TCR beta CDR3 regions. The TCR CDR3 was amplified in a first-round RT-PCR using the HTBI primer set. TCRdb re-analysed the multiplex PCR reads in MiXCR, keeping a single row per CDR3 protein. The sample records fewer than 700,000 distinct CDR3 sequences, about a sixth being singletons. This clonotype appeared many times. V gave up 3 bases and J gave up 0 bases; unmatched junction bases: 2. Germline V gene sequence: CDR1 MNHNS, CDR2 SASEGT. The CDR3 is 14 amino acids.

This chain uses TRBV6-1 with TRBJ2-7, with TRBD1 matching over 7 bases. Sequenced sample: blood. This receptor was taken from a woman aged 25 to 39 with Graves' hyperthyroidism. The chain's CDR3 is CASSETGISYEQYF. CDR3 coding DNA: TGTGCCAGCAGTGAGACAGGGATCTCCTACGAGCAGTACTTC.